This record covers a single T cell receptor beta chain. TCRdb's table, derived via immunoSEQ multiplex PCR, lists solely in-frame clones and lacks some. Altogether 30,000 or so clones are present, about 85% being singletons, with the ten largest covering about 4.3%. The trim removed 1 base at V and 7 bases at J, leaving 6 bases unmatched. CDR1 SGHTA and CDR2 FQGNSA come from the germline V gene. This CDR3 has 14 amino acids. The sample is drawn from a study of control samples from healthy donors and cancer patients. V usage is TRBV7-2 and J usage is TRBJ1-2; 7 bases are shared with TRBD1. The sample was formalin-fixed, paraffin-embedded tissue. This receptor was obtained from a female donor with melanoma. DNA of the CDR3: TGTGCCAGCAGCTTAGTCCCGGGACAGTTTGGCTACACCTTC. Its protein is CASSLVPGQFGYTF.